This T cell receptor (beta chain) was sequenced for a study of cytotoxic CD8 clonotypes in ibrutinib-treated CLL. Study as a whole: Investigators reported roughly 24 partial and 2 complete responses; after median about six years, roughly 15 patients remained remitted and about 12 progressed.

V was cut by 4 bases and J by 4 bases, with 10 bases left in between. CDR1 and CDR2 (germline): SGHTA, FQGNSA. The CDR3 loop spans 13 amino acids. Produced via immunoSEQ multiplex PCR; TCRdb's table is partial and in-frame only. The table records about 72,000 clones, 68% of them present only once. The source is a human donor with chronic lymphocytic leukemia. The material sequenced was PBMCs, taken after 12 months of ibrutinib treatment. V gene TRBV7-2 combines with J gene TRBJ1-2; no reliable D call. The CDR3 reads CASSSGRAYGYTF. CDR3 bases: TGTGCCAGCAGCTCCGGACGGGCCTATGGCTACACCTTC.